The next 13 T cell receptor beta chains were all read from a single sample in a study of shared clonotypes between healthy human individuals. Sequencing was performed with immunoSEQ multiplex PCR; in TCRdb, only in-frame clones are kept and a portion is missing. In the table there are over a million clones, about 98.5% of which are singletons. Sequenced input: naive CD4+ T cells sorted from blood. The subset: CD45RA+ positively selected. The receptors come from a man younger than 40 in good health.

V gene TRBV28 combines with J gene TRBJ2-7; 7 bases map to TRBD1. CDR1 and CDR2 (germline): MDHEN, SYDVKM. V lost 1 base and J lost 4; bases outside the gene matches: 4. CDR3 length: 14 amino acids. The CDR3 reads CASSLFRGIYEQYF. CDR3 DNA: TGTGCCAGCAGTTTATTCAGGGGGATTTACGAGCAGTACTTC.

As DNA, the CDR3 is TGTGCCAGCAGAGCAGGGGGAATTTACAATGAGCAGTTCTTC. Translated, it gives CASRAGGIYNEQFF. The chain uses TRBV2 and TRBJ2-1; 7 bases are a match to TRBD1. The CDR3 has 14 amino acids. Germline V lookup: CDR1 SNHLY, CDR2 FYNNEI. V was pared by 6 bases and J by 4 bases, with 6 bases of the junction left unmatched.

This rearrangement joins TRBV5-4 to TRBJ2-1; 10 bases map to TRBD1. After removal of 4 bases from V and 7 bases from J, the junction contained 8 bases not matched to a gene. Germline assignment: CDR1 SGHNT and CDR2 YYREEE (reference sequence). The CDR3 loop spans 15 amino acids. The CDR3 sequence is CASSPRGQGFNEQFF. CDR3 bases: TGTGCCAGCAGCCCCAGGGGACAGGGGTTTAATGAGCAGTTCTTC.

As DNA, the CDR3 is TGCAGCGTTGCCGAGTCTATGCCACACTACACCTTC. It specifies CSVAESMPHYTF. The chain recombines TRBV29-1 with TRBJ1-2; D is ambiguous. Germline lookup yields CDR1 SQVTM and CDR2 ANQGSEA. The CDR3 has 12 residues. The germline V and J ends were trimmed by 4 bases and 10 bases, with 16 bases remaining between them.

The chain couples TRBV2 to TRBJ2-7; 10 nucleotides match TRBD1. CDR1 and CDR2 (germline): SNHLY, FYNNEI. After removal of 5 bases from V and 5 bases from J, the junction contained 9 bases not matched to a gene. CDR3 length: 15 amino acids. This chain's CDR3 is CASSFATGGADEQYF. In nucleotides, the CDR3 is TGTGCCAGCAGTTTCGCGACAGGGGGCGCGGACGAGCAGTACTTC.

The chain uses TRBV7-8 and TRBJ1-5, with 10 bases that match TRBD1. V dropped 5 bases and J dropped 7; count of bases not matched to a gene: 11. Germline CDR1 and CDR2: SGHVS and FQNEAQ. The CDR3 extends over 16 amino acids. CDR3 DNA: TGTGCCAGCAGCATATGGGACAGGGGAGCTTGGCAGCCCCAGCATTTT. Amino acid sequence: CASSIWDRGAWQPQHF.

This chain links TRBV7-6 with TRBJ2-7, with 12 bases fitting TRBD2. V gave up 1 base and J gave up 2 bases; unmatched junction bases: 3. Germline assignment: CDR1 SGHVS and CDR2 FNYEAQ. The CDR3 runs to 16 residues. The CDR3 nucleotides read TGTGCCAGCAGCTTAGTACTAGCGGGAGGAACCTACGAGCAGTACTTC. Protein product: CASSLVLAGGTYEQYF.

This clone showed up just once. This chain links TRBV6-5 with TRBJ2-7; 9 bases match TRBD1. V dropped 6 bases and J dropped 3; count of bases not matched to a gene: 6. CDR1 and CDR2 (germline): MNHEY, SVGAGI. The CDR3 spans 14 residues. The CDR3 DNA reads TGTGCCAGCAGCCCCGGGACAGGGAGCTACGAGCAGTACTTC. The encoded protein is CASSPGTGSYEQYF.

The J gene is TRBJ1-5, the V gene TRBV7-2; D remains ambiguous. V dropped 8 bases and J dropped 3 bases, with 11 bases sitting between them. The germline V gene encodes CDR1 SGHTA and CDR2 FQGNSA. The CDR3 contains 13 residues. Here the CDR3 reads CASADQYNQPQHF. The CDR3 nucleotides are TGTGCCAGCGCGGACCAATACAATCAGCCCCAGCATTTT.

The rearrangement uses TRBV11-2 and TRBJ2-1, with D possibly called TRBD1 or TRBD2 (5 bases each). V was cut by 5 bases and J by 6 bases, with 17 bases left in between. Germline V gene lookup returns CDR1 SGHAT and CDR2 FQNNGV. The CDR3 consists of 15 residues. CDR3 in amino acids: CASSATWDLRNEQFF. DNA of the CDR3: TGTGCCAGCAGCGCTACTTGGGACCTACGCAATGAGCAGTTCTTC.

The rearrangement joins TRBV5-1 to TRBJ2-6; weak D call: TRBD1 (5 bases). There are 15 residues in the CDR3. Germline CDR1 reads SGHRS; CDR2 reads YFSETQ. V gave up 4 bases and J gave up 0 bases, with 8 bases separating them. This chain's CDR3 is CASSDQGSGANVLTF. The CDR3 DNA reads as TGCGCCAGCAGCGACCAGGGCTCTGGGGCCAACGTCCTGACTTTC.

This chain joins TRBV30 and TRBJ1-3; D may be TRBD1 (6 bases). The CDR3 is 15 residues long. Trimming pared 0 bases from V and 2 bases from J, leaving 11 bases between. Germline lookup yields CDR1 GTSNPN and CDR2 SVGIG (reference sequence). The CDR3 sequence: CAWSVWAGAGNTIYF. The CDR3, as DNA: TGTGCCTGGAGTGTATGGGCAGGGGCTGGAAACACCATATATTTT. The full variable domain, completed using reference TRBV30 and TRBJ1-3, is SQTIHQWPATLVQPVGSPLSLECTVEGTSNPNLYWYRQAAGRGLQLLFYSVGIGQISSEVPQNLSASRPQDRQFILSSKKLLLSDSGFYLCAWSVWAGAGNTIYFGEGSWLTVV.

This sequence joins TRBV28 and TRBJ1-2, with 11 positions matching TRBD1. Germline V lookup: CDR1 MDHEN, CDR2 SYDVKM. The V gene end was trimmed by 3 bases and the J gene end by 4 bases; junction bases not matched to a gene: 4. The CDR3 has 15 amino acids. The CDR3, as DNA: TGTGCCAGCAGTTTCGGGACAGGGGGATCCTATGGCTACACCTTC. Encoded protein: CASSFGTGGSYGYTF.